The rows below give T cell receptor beta chains drawn from one sample of a study of blood T cells in healthy people across ages. TCRdb reprocessed the 5' RACE reads via MiXCR and lists one record per CDR3 protein. The repertoire holds about 1.8 million distinct CDR3 sequences, with about 49% as singletons. Sequenced material: blood. These receptors all come from a woman between 35 and 50 years old in good health. Both conserved end residues are part of each CDR3. The D gene is left open where the match is weak.

D: TRBD1
J: TRBJ1-4
V: TRBV4-2
CDR3: CASSQESGTGLEKLFF

D: -
J: TRBJ2-7
V: TRBV4-3
CDR3: CVSSQEGDAPAYEQYF

D: TRBD1
J: TRBJ2-7
V: TRBV20-1
CDR3: CSATRQGVLREQYF

D: -
J: TRBJ2-4
V: TRBV6-1
CDR3: CASSAYPAAENIQYF

D: -
J: TRBJ2-3
V: TRBV29-1
CDR3: CSGWGGDGTDTQYF

D: -
J: TRBJ1-2
V: TRBV10-3
CDR3: CAISGAGLSDGYTF

D: -
J: TRBJ1-2
V: TRBV2
CDR3: CAWGRPDYGYTF

D: TRBD1
J: TRBJ2-5
V: TRBV18
CDR3: CASSAGQGLTETQYF

D: -
J: TRBJ2-5
V: TRBV11-2
CDR3: CASSPRGRGWEQYF

D: TRBD2
J: TRBJ2-3
V: TRBV5-1
CDR3: CASSYGTTIDTQYF

D: -
J: TRBJ2-3
V: TRBV7-2
CDR3: CASSLGRQNTDTQYF

D: -
J: TRBJ2-3
V: TRBV18
CDR3: CASSRVLTTDTQYF

D: -
J: TRBJ2-7
V: TRBV3-1
CDR3: CASSQELRAYYEQYF

D: -
J: TRBJ2-1
V: TRBV21-1
CDR3: CASSKNSTGDRANNEQFF

D: -
J: TRBJ2-5
V: TRBV6-6
CDR3: CASSGATETQYF

D: -
J: TRBJ1-2
V: TRBV3-1
CDR3: CASSLAQSHGYTF

D: TRBD1
J: TRBJ1-2
V: TRBV20-1
CDR3: CSARDTGAASPRNYGYTF

D: -
J: -
V: TRBV7-6
CDR3: CASTRGQGNYEQYF

D: -
J: TRBJ2-5
V: TRBV5-1
CDR3: CASNPGADQETQYF

D: -
J: TRBJ2-3
V: TRBV7-2
CDR3: CASSYSQDRTDTQYF

D: TRBD1
J: TRBJ1-2
V: TRBV6-6
CDR3: CASRQGQGGYGYTF

D: -
J: TRBJ1-5
V: TRBV5-5
CDR3: CASSSSTGFTQPQHF

D: -
J: TRBJ1-4
V: TRBV5-1
CDR3: CASSLGPTEEKLFF

D: -
J: TRBJ1-2
V: TRBV7-3
CDR3: CASSADGNYGYTF

D: -
J: TRBJ2-3
V: TRBV4-2
CDR3: CASSQAEGGDTDTQYF

D: -
J: TRBJ2-1
V: TRBV12-3/TRBV12-4
CDR3: CASSLMLEQFF

D: -
J: TRBJ2-3
V: TRBV15
CDR3: CATSRVEGDTDTQYF